This TCR beta chain is drawn from a study of T cell responses to AZD1222 COVID-19 vaccine. Sequencing used immunoSEQ multiplex PCR; TCRdb keeps in-frame clones, though not all of them. The sample yields fewer than 95,000 clones, roughly nine tenths seen once. The clonotype was recovered from an adult in good health. Sequencing used peripheral blood, obtained on day 0 of AZD1222 vaccination.

The chain's CDR3 is CASSYGRNYEQYF. Written as DNA, the CDR3 is TGTGCCAGCAGCTACGGACGCAACTACGAGCAGTACTTC. This chain uses TRBV2 with TRBJ2-7; D unclear. CDR3 size: 13 residues. Germline loops: CDR1 SNHLY, CDR2 FYNNEI. Trimming took off 6 bases at V and 3 bases at J, with 12 bases between the two ends.